This T cell receptor beta chain derives from a study of human T cells and chemical hapten exposure. Overall study context: Predominantly women, the patients had alopecia areata, totalis or universalis. General study findings and limits: High-frequency TCRs, those above 1 in 1000, stayed the same after DPC sensitization.

As processed by the authors: Samples contained a median of 95,638 TCRs, with a range of about 20,000 to 750,000. TCRdb re-called the RACE reads through MiXCR, storing one row per CDR3 protein. Here the V and J calls rest on TCRdb's processing, not on the authors' analysis. In the table there are 55,000 to 75,000 distinct CDR3 sequences, 9.5% to 15% of which are singletons. The time point was: patch test 3, about 24 weeks after DPC sensitization. Treatment reported: therapeutic diphenylcyclopropenone sensitization with weekly scalp DPC. This CDR3 region has 15 residues. Germline V lookup: CDR1 SGHRS, CDR2 YFSETQ. V shed 1 base and J 5 bases; nucleotides not matched to a gene: 3. This clonotype was counted between two and nine times. What it binds is not known.

The sample here was whole blood, taken in connection with sensitization to the hapten diphenylcyclopropenone (DPC). This TCR derives from a man younger than 45 with alopecia areata. Some clones in this sample may be carry-over from other donors' samples. This rearrangement joins TRBV5-1 to TRBJ1-6, with 7 nucleotides matching TRBD1. CDR3 DNA sequence: TGCGCCAGCAGCTTGCAAGGGGGCGATAATTCACCCCTCCACTTT. Translating it yields CASSLQGGDNSPLHF.